This T cell receptor (beta chain) was sequenced for a study of blood T cell repertoires in COVID-19. The overall study: From T cells, B-cell-depleted T cells, or PBMCs came the material, which was cDNA or gDNA.

Profiled with immunoSEQ multiplex PCR; TCRdb holds only in-frame clones, not every one. Here the sample spans about 430,000 clones, 80% to 90% being singletons. J lost 6 bases, V lost 6 bases, and 6 bases had no gene match. Germline CDR1 MNHEY, CDR2 SMNVEV (reference sequence). The CDR3 is made up of 14 amino acids. Donors in Cohort 3 who had recovered were those with two negative PCRs, healthcare professional clearance, or resolution of their symptoms. The receptor was derived from a young man who had recovered from COVID-19. The rearrangement uses TRBV27 and TRBJ1-5; 9 bases are shared with TRBD1. The sample consisted of PBMCs or T cells enriched from blood (not recorded which). CDR3 nucleotides: TGTGCCAGCAGATATGGGACAGGGACTCAGCCCCAGCATTTT. Encoded protein: CASRYGTGTQPQHF.